These 29 T cell receptor beta chains were sequenced from one sample in a study of CD8+CD57+ T cells in acquired aplastic anemia. Sequencing involved patients with CD8+CD57+ cell expansion previously shown by flow cytometry. Using genomic DNA as the template, TCR beta VDJ and CDR3 profiling was carried out. In TCRdb, the reads were re-called with MiXCR into one record per CDR3 protein. The table includes around 170,000 distinct CDR3 sequences, around 45% detected once. The sequenced material came from sorted CD4+, CD8+, or CD8+CD57+ T cells (not recorded which) from PBMCs. These receptor sequences come from a human donor with aplastic anemia.

V usage is TRBV19 and J usage is TRBJ2-7; TRBD2 aligns across 7 bases. The CDR3 has 12 residues. V gave up 5 bases and J gave up 2 bases; unmatched junction bases: 0. The germline gives CDR1 LNHDA, CDR2 SQIVND (reference sequence). CDR3 sequence (DNA): TGTGCCAGTAGTGGGGGGGCCTACGAGCAGTACTTC. Its protein is CASSGGAYEQYF.

The sample holds many counts of this clonotype. J is TRBJ2-1 and V is TRBV20-1; D gene ambiguous. V shed 3 bases and J shed 3 bases, with 15 bases lying between them. The CDR3 is 15 amino acids. Germline loops: CDR1 DFQATT, CDR2 SNEGSKA (reference sequence). CDR3 sequence (DNA): TGCAGTGCTAGTCAGGCTAGTCTCCTCTACAATGAGCAGTTCTTC. It codes for CSASQASLLYNEQFF.

The chain links TRBV11-1 to TRBJ2-7, with TRBD1 matching over 8 bases. The length of the CDR3 is 16 residues. J gave up 2 bases and V 4 bases, and 10 bases lay outside the gene matches. The germline V gene has CDR1 SGHAT and CDR2 FQDESV (reference sequence). The CDR3 DNA sequence: TGTGCCAGCAGCTCAGGACAGGGAGATCGCCCCTACGAGCAGTACTTC. It specifies CASSSGQGDRPYEQYF.

Ten or more counts support this clonotype. The V gene is TRBV7-9, the J gene TRBJ2-3; a possible D gene is TRBD2 (6 bases). The germline V gene encodes CDR1 SEHNR and CDR2 FQNEAQ (reference sequence). This CDR3 comprises 15 residues. The V end lost 2 bases, the J end lost 1 base, and 10 bases lay between the germline ends. The CDR3 nucleotides read TGTGCCAGCAGCTTAAGCGGGCTGGGCACAGATACGCAGTATTTT. As protein: CASSLSGLGTDTQYF.

The V call is TRBV2, the J call TRBJ2-7; possibly TRBD1 for D (5 bases). CDR1 SNHLY and CDR2 FYNNEI come from the germline V gene. The CDR3 consists of 12 residues. The V end lost 11 bases, the J end lost 3 bases, and 14 bases lay between the germline ends. CDR3 nucleotides: TGTGCCTGGGGAAGGGGTGTCTACGAGCAGTACTTC. Protein sequence: CAWGRGVYEQYF.

The rearrangement uses TRBV29-1 and TRBJ2-1; the match to TRBD1 covers 7 bases. There are 13 residues in the CDR3. The germline gives CDR1 SQVTM, CDR2 ANQGSEA. The junction had 6 bases not matched to a gene; V was cut back by 4 bases and J by 6 bases. The CDR3 DNA reads TGCAGCGTTGTACAGGGGCTCGGCAATGAGCAGTTCTTC. Translating it yields CSVVQGLGNEQFF.

The rearrangement links TRBV24-1 to TRBJ2-3, with D perhaps matching TRBD1 (6 bases). V lost 6 bases and J 0 bases, leaving 9 bases between the germline ends. From germline, CDR1 is KGHDR and CDR2 SFDVKD. The CDR3 loop spans 14 amino acids. The CDR3 nucleotides are TGTGCCACCAGTATCGGGACAAGCACAGATACGCAGTATTTT. Encoded protein: CATSIGTSTDTQYF.

This clonotype was recorded at least ten times. This chain joins TRBV10-3 and TRBJ2-3; TRBD1 might be the D (5 bases). Germline V gives CDR1 ENHRY, CDR2 SYGVKD. Trimming left V 7 bases short and J 2 bases short, with 19 bases between. The CDR3 runs 16 residues. The CDR3 region is CAIKSFTGFDTDTQYF. CDR3 DNA sequence: TGTGCCATCAAATCCTTCACAGGTTTTGACACAGATACGCAGTATTTT.

This clonotype was seen repeatedly, ten times or more. The chain combines TRBV7-6 with TRBJ1-4, with a possible D match to TRBD1 (6 bases). Germline loops: CDR1 SGHVS, CDR2 FNYEAQ. The CDR3 extends over 15 amino acids. V was clipped by 5 bases and J by 8 bases, with 18 bases between them. The CDR3 region is CASSPTTGRGEKLFF. The CDR3 nucleotides read TGTGCCAGCAGCCCCACAACAGGGAGGGGGGAAAAACTGTTTTTT.

The J gene is TRBJ2-2, the V gene TRBV19, with 9 bases fitting TRBD2. The CDR3 length is 15 residues. The junction had 4 bases not matched to a gene; V was cut back by 6 bases and J by 2 bases. Looked up from germline, CDR1 is LNHDA and CDR2 is SQIVND (reference sequence). The CDR3 region has the DNA TGTGCCAGTAGGAAGCGGGGGGTCAACACCGGGGAGCTGTTTTTT. Protein sequence: CASRKRGVNTGELFF.

V gene TRBV10-3 combines with J gene TRBJ2-1; 9 nucleotides align to TRBD1. Losses at the gene ends were 10 bases for V and 0 bases for J; bases not matched to a gene: 7. The CDR3 contains 15 residues. CDR1 is ENHRY and CDR2 is SYGVKD in the germline V gene. The DNA of the CDR3 is TGTGCCAGCAGAGGACAGGGGAGCTCCTACAATGAGCAGTTCTTC. As protein: CASRGQGSSYNEQFF.

CDR3 sequence reads: CASSEMVAAGETQYF. The CDR3 DNA reads TGCGCCAGCAGTGAGATGGTAGCGGCAGGGGAGACCCAGTACTTC. The V gene is TRBV10-1, the J gene TRBJ2-5; tentatively, D is TRBD2 (6 bases). V was cut by 2 bases and J by 5 bases, with 15 bases left in between. The CDR3 runs to 15 residues. Looked up from germline, CDR1 is WNHNN and CDR2 is SYGVQD (reference sequence).

This clonotype has more than one count but fewer than ten. The chain links TRBV4-3 to TRBJ2-2, with TRBD1 identical over 8 bases. J lost 4 bases, V lost 5 bases, and 3 bases had no gene match. The germline V gene has CDR1 LGHNA and CDR2 YSLEER. The CDR3 is 14 residues long. CDR3 sequence reads: CASSFGQGTGELFF. DNA of the CDR3: TGCGCCAGCAGCTTTGGACAGGGCACCGGGGAGCTGTTTTTT.

This clonotype turned up a few times. The chain uses TRBV6-5 and TRBJ2-7, with TRBD1 as a possible D gene (5 bases). The length of the CDR3 is 16 residues. Trimming removed 2 bases at V and 6 bases at J, with 20 bases between. CDR1 is MNHEY and CDR2 is SVGAGI in the germline V gene. CDR3 residues: CASSYDSGRGSVEQYF. In DNA, the CDR3 is TGTGCCAGCAGTTACGATTCGGGTAGGGGCTCTGTCGAGCAGTACTTC.

This clonotype has a count of ten or more. J is TRBJ2-1 and V is TRBV3-1, with 8 nucleotides matching TRBD2. CDR3 length equals 14 residues. After removal of 4 bases from V and 9 bases from J, the junction contained 8 bases not matched to a gene. Germline V gives CDR1 LGHDT, CDR2 YNNKEL (reference sequence). As DNA, the CDR3 is TGTGCCAGCAGCCCTGGGACTAGTGGTCGTGAGCAGTTCTTC. Translated: CASSPGTSGREQFF.

This clonotype was recorded only once. A much larger clone is a single base away; this may be a read error. The gene calls are TRBV12-3 or TRBV12-4 and TRBJ1-5, with unresolved D. CDR3 length equals 13 residues. The CDR3 here is CASSLRSNQPRHF. In DNA form, the CDR3 reads TGTGCCAGCAGTTTAAGGAGCAATCAGCCCCGGCATTTT.

V is TRBV30 and J is TRBJ2-7; perhaps TRBD2 as D (5 bases). Germline V CDR1 and CDR2: GTSNPN, SVGIG (reference sequence). This CDR3 comprises 14 residues. V dropped 4 bases and J dropped 5 bases, with 18 bases sitting between them. For the CDR3, the DNA is TGTGCCTGGAACGGAGGCCGAAGTCCCCACGAGCAGTACTTC. It is translated as CAWNGGRSPHEQYF.

This clonotype has ten or more counts. The chain is built from TRBV15 and TRBJ2-7, with TRBD2 matching 9 bases. Germline CDR1 LNHNV, CDR2 YYDKDF (reference sequence). V dropped 5 bases and J dropped 2; count of bases not matched to a gene: 7. This CDR3 comprises 15 residues. The CDR3 loop is CATSPRREGTYEQYF. The CDR3 DNA sequence: TGTGCCACCAGCCCCAGGCGGGAGGGTACCTACGAGCAGTACTTC. Using reference TRBV15 and TRBJ2-7 for the parts outside the CDR3, the full variable domain is DAMVIQNPRYQVTQFGKPVTLSCSQTLNHNVMYWYQQKSSQAPKLLFHYYDKDFNNEADTPDNFQSRRPNTSFCFLDIRSPGLGDTAMYLCATSPRREGTYEQYFGPGTRLTVT.

This clonotype was seen just once. V and J are TRBV5-4 and TRBJ1-1, with D unclear. This CDR3 spans 15 amino acids. The V gene lost 0 bases and the J gene lost 5 bases, with 14 bases spanning the gap. Germline V gives CDR1 SGHNT, CDR2 YYREEE (reference sequence). The CDR3 here is CASSLGGSLRTEAFF. CDR3 nucleotides: TGTGCCAGCAGCTTGGGTGGCAGTCTAAGGACTGAAGCTTTCTTT.

In its sample, this clonotype was seen many times. V is TRBV24-1 and J is TRBJ2-1, with 9 bases that match TRBD1. CDR1 and CDR2 from the germline V gene are KGHDR and SFDVKD. Losses at the gene ends were 2 bases for V and 2 bases for J; bases not matched to a gene: 6. The length of the CDR3 is 17 residues. The CDR3 region has the DNA TGTGCCACCAGTGATTCCCCCGGGACAGGGACCTACAATGAGCAGTTCTTC. Translation gives CATSDSPGTGTYNEQFF.

At least ten counts were recorded for this clonotype. V is TRBV5-6 and J is TRBJ1-5; 8 positions agree with TRBD1. The J segment lost 4 bases and the V segment lost 0 bases, leaving 6 bases of the junction unmatched. This CDR3 region has 16 residues. Looked up from germline, CDR1 is SGHDT and CDR2 is YYEEEE. In nucleotides, the CDR3 is TGTGCCAGCAGCTTGGGACAGGGGAGGTTGAATCAGCCCCAGCATTTT. This gives the protein CASSLGQGRLNQPQHF.

The genes are TRBV20-1 and TRBJ2-5; D gene unclear. The CDR3 is 10 residues long. V dropped 5 bases and J dropped 2 bases, with 3 bases sitting between them. The germline gives CDR1 DFQATT, CDR2 SNEGSKA (reference sequence). CDR3 bases: TGCAGTGCTCCACAAGAGACCCAGTACTTC. Encoded protein: CSAPQETQYF.

Details on this clonotype: The conserved closing phenylalanine or tryptophan is absent in this CDR3, likely reflecting a read error. The chain employs TRBV29-1 and TRBJ2-7, with 8 bases matching TRBD1. Losses at the gene ends were 1 base for V and 8 bases for J; bases not matched to a gene: 10. The CDR3 runs 14 residues. Germline values: CDR1 SQVTM, CDR2 ANQGSEA. The CDR3 spells CSVEVLQGAGKQYL. The CDR3 DNA follows: TGCAGCGTTGAAGTCTTGCAGGGGGCAGGTAAGCAGTACCTC.

The rearrangement joins TRBV20-1 to TRBJ2-3; D is ambiguous. Trimming left V 4 bases short and J 4 bases short, with 9 bases between. The germline gives CDR1 DFQATT, CDR2 SNEGSKA (reference sequence). This CDR3 contains 12 residues. The CDR3: CSANPLSDTQYF. The CDR3 bases are TGCAGTGCTAACCCACTATCAGATACGCAGTATTTT.

This clonotype was seen repeatedly, ten times or more. The gene calls are TRBV12-3 or TRBV12-4 and TRBJ1-5; D not resolved. The CDR3 runs to 12 residues. The V end lost 5 bases, the J end lost 0 bases, and 2 bases lay between the germline ends. This CDR3 is CASSVSNQPQHF. The DNA for the CDR3 is TGTGCCAGCAGTGTTAGCAATCAGCCCCAGCATTTT.

This clonotype was picked up a small number of times. The V and J genes are TRBV27 and TRBJ2-5, with D perhaps matching TRBD1 or TRBD2 (5 bases each). This CDR3 contains 16 residues. Germline V gene sequence: CDR1 MNHEY, CDR2 SMNVEV (reference sequence). V was pared by 5 bases and J by 1 base, with 17 bases between. CDR3 in amino acids: CASSPGADFSQETQYF. Here the CDR3 DNA reads TGTGCCAGCAGTCCCGGGGCAGACTTCTCCCAAGAGACCCAGTACTTC.

The chain's CDR3 is CATLREWGNQPQHF. The CDR3, as DNA: TGTGCCACTCTCCGGGAGTGGGGCAATCAGCCCCAGCATTTT. This rearrangement joins TRBV24-1 to TRBJ1-5; no clear D. The V and J ends lost 10 bases and 2 bases respectively, with 14 bases between them. Germline loops: CDR1 KGHDR, CDR2 SFDVKD. The CDR3 spans 14 residues.

The rearrangement joins TRBV2 to TRBJ2-7, with D hard to call. Germline V lookup: CDR1 SNHLY, CDR2 FYNNEI. With 6 bases removed from V and 7 bases from J, the gap between germline ends came to 19 bases. This CDR3 comprises 14 residues. The CDR3: CASSLDPLRAEQYF. The CDR3 coding sequence is TGTGCCAGCAGCTTAGATCCCTTACGGGCAGAGCAGTACTTC.

The V and J genes are TRBV24-1 and TRBJ2-5; unclear D gene. The CDR3 consists of 14 residues. CDR1 is KGHDR, CDR2 SFDVKD, per germline. V lost 4 bases, J lost 4 bases, and 12 bases lay in between. For the CDR3, the DNA is TGTGCCACCAGTGACTCTGGGCCTTCAGAGACCCAGTACTTC. Translating it yields CATSDSGPSETQYF.